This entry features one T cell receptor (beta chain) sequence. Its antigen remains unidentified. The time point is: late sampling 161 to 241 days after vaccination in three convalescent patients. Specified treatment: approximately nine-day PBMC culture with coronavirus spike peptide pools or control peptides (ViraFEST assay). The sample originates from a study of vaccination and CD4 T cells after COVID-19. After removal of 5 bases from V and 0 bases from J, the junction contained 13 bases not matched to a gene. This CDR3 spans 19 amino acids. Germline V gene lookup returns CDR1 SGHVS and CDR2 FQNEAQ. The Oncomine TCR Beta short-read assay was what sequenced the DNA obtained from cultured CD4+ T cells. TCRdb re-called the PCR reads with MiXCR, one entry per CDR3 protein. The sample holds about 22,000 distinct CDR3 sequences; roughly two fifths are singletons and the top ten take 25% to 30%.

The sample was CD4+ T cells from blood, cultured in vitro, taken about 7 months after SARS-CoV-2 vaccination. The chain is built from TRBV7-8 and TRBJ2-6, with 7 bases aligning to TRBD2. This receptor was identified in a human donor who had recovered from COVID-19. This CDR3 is CASSHFRGELSSGANVLTF. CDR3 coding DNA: TGTGCCAGCAGCCACTTCCGGGGGGAACTTAGCTCTGGGGCCAACGTCCTGACTTTC.